A selection of T cell receptor beta chains follows, all from one sample in a study of identifying expanded T cells in peripheral blood. Here immunoSEQ multiplex PCR was the method, and the copy in TCRdb shows in-frame clones only, minus some. The sample lists over 85,000 clones; approximately 88% were seen once. The sequencing input was blood. These receptors were taken from a person between 18 and 69 years old in good health. Each CDR3 is given with its conserved first and last residue. D genes are given only for firm matches.

V: TRBV10-3
J: TRBJ1-5
D: TRBD1
CDR3: CAISAGTEYQPQHF

V: TRBV12-5
J: TRBJ2-3
D: .
CDR3: CASGLNTDTQYF

V: TRBV28
J: TRBJ2-3
D: TRBD1
CDR3: CASERQGAITDTQYF

V: TRBV13
J: TRBJ2-1
D: TRBD2
CDR3: CASQRGTSGSNEQFF

V: TRBV6-5
J: TRBJ1-2
D: .
CDR3: CASSYDGQQGGYTF

V: TRBV2
J: TRBJ2-3
D: TRBD2
CDR3: CASRASGSTDTQYF

V: TRBV6-5
J: TRBJ1-1
D: TRBD1
CDR3: CASSAATGGTEAFF

V: TRBV12-2
J: TRBJ1-4
D: .
CDR3: CASRLGRRKTFNEKLFF

V: TRBV7-9
J: TRBJ1-2
D: TRBD1
CDR3: CASSRRTWDRVDNYGYTF

V: TRBV6-5
J: TRBJ1-5
D: .
CDR3: CASSRVAGQPQHF

V: TRBV11-3
J: TRBJ2-3
D: TRBD1
CDR3: CASSPSQGEITDTQYF

V: TRBV7-3
J: TRBJ2-3
D: TRBD2
CDR3: CASSISSGGLDTQYF

V: TRBV11-2
J: TRBJ2-1
D: TRBD2
CDR3: CASSETSGGSSYNEQFF

V: TRBV9
J: TRBJ1-1
D: .
CDR3: CASSKAMNTEAFF

V: TRBV5-4
J: TRBJ2-1
D: TRBD2
CDR3: CASSPGLAGIWNEQFF

V: TRBV10-3
J: TRBJ1-3
D: TRBD1
CDR3: CAISEGQRSGNTIYF

V: TRBV5-4
J: TRBJ2-5
D: TRBD1
CDR3: CASSREGARQETQYF

V: TRBV5-1
J: TRBJ1-2
D: .
CDR3: CASSLGTANYGYTF

V: TRBV30
J: TRBJ2-5
D: TRBD1
CDR3: CAWRGGQGLRKTQYF

V: TRBV4-3
J: TRBJ2-4
D: .
CDR3: CASSQEVVGSKNIQYF

V: TRBV6-5
J: TRBJ2-7
D: .
CDR3: CASSYSGLPIYEQYF

V: TRBV21-1
J: TRBJ2-7
D: .
CDR3: CASSGGPGGADAYEQYF

V: TRBV25-1
J: TRBJ2-7
D: .
CDR3: CASTKRDRYEQYF

V: TRBV4-1
J: TRBJ2-2
D: .
CDR3: CASSPAEGRTGELFF

V: TRBV25-1
J: TRBJ2-3
D: .
CDR3: CASSGETLRTDTQYF

V: TRBV4-1
J: TRBJ2-7
D: TRBD2
CDR3: CASSQGASGVYEQYF

V: TRBV2
J: TRBJ2-7
D: TRBD1
CDR3: CASRPGQGVYEQYF

V: TRBV11-2
J: TRBJ2-2
D: .
CDR3: CASSPFAWSRNTGELFF

V: TRBV19
J: TRBJ2-3
D: TRBD2
CDR3: CASRTSGRDTQYF

V: TRBV7-2
J: TRBJ2-7
D: .
CDR3: CASSPLSRTLSYHEQYF

V: TRBV19
J: TRBJ2-7
D: TRBD1
CDR3: CASSPRQGSYEQYF

V: TRBV6-5
J: TRBJ1-2
D: .
CDR3: CASSPLVGGGYGYTF

V: TRBV19
J: TRBJ2-1
D: .
CDR3: CASSIGVVRDYNEQFF

V: TRBV5-4
J: TRBJ1-5
D: .
CDR3: CASSLEGRQPQHF

V: TRBV13
J: TRBJ2-1
D: TRBD2
CDR3: CASSLEASGAKSSYNEQFF

V: TRBV5-1
J: TRBJ2-5
D: .
CDR3: CASSLVTDQETQYF

V: TRBV27
J: TRBJ1-2
D: .
CDR3: CARGAPGQNYGYTF

V: TRBV5-1
J: TRBJ2-3
D: .
CDR3: CASSLGQNTDTQYF

V: TRBV7-3
J: TRBJ1-3
D: .
CDR3: CASSLVWLSGNTIYF

V: TRBV4-1
J: TRBJ2-3
D: TRBD1
CDR3: CASSRGTGGITDTQYF

V: TRBV14
J: TRBJ2-1
D: TRBD2
CDR3: CASSQELTSGSTGTYNEQFF

V: TRBV7-3
J: TRBJ1-2
D: .
CDR3: CASSSLYYGYTF